What follows are 15 T cell receptor beta chains derived from one specimen sequenced in a study of beta chain features in type 1 diabetes. Expressed TCRB transcripts were sequenced because the entire RNA isolate underwent reverse transcription. TCRdb keeps only in-frame clones here, not all; method: immunoSEQ multiplex PCR. The sample contains about 240,000 clones, less than 35% of which appear only once. Specimen: central memory CD4+ T cells from blood. These TCRs come from a man aged 25 to 40 in good health.

CDR3 protein: CAISVGADTEAFF. The CDR3 DNA sequence: TGTGCCATCAGTGTAGGGGCGGACACTGAAGCTTTCTTT. The V gene is TRBV10-3, the J gene TRBJ1-1, with TRBD1 as a possible D gene (5 bases). Deletions cut 4 bases from V and 3 bases from J, with 9 bases between. CDR1 is ENHRY and CDR2 is SYGVKD in the germline V gene. CDR3 length: 13 amino acids.

The chain links TRBV5-1 to TRBJ2-7; 9 bases agree with TRBD2. Germline CDR1 is SGHRS and CDR2 is YFSETQ. The CDR3 consists of 16 residues. The junction had 13 bases not matched to a gene; V was cut back by 4 bases and J by 5 bases. CDR3 region: CASSQNPAGGTDEQYF. The CDR3 coding sequence is TGCGCCAGCAGCCAAAACCCAGCGGGAGGCACCGACGAGCAGTACTTC.

The table lists this clone with a few counts. The chain combines TRBV6-1 with TRBJ2-2; 7 positions agree with TRBD2. Germline CDR1 reads MNHNS; CDR2 reads SASEGT. After removal of 3 bases from V and 5 bases from J, the junction contained 6 bases not matched to a gene. CDR3 size: 15 residues. CDR3 in DNA: TGTGCCAGCAGTGACCGGACGGGGGGAACCGGGGAGCTGTTTTTT. This sequence encodes CASSDRTGGTGELFF.

J is TRBJ2-5 and V is TRBV5-8; D might be TRBD1 or TRBD2, each matching 5 bases. Germline V lookup: CDR1 SGHTS, CDR2 YDEGEE. The CDR3 is made up of 15 amino acids. V was trimmed by 7 bases and J by 4 bases, leaving 20 bases between them. In DNA, the CDR3 is TGTGCCAGCGCCTACGGAGGTCTGAGGGGAGAGACCCAGTACTTC. It yields the protein CASAYGGLRGETQYF.

This clone has just a few counts. Given a much more abundant clone one base away, this may be a read error. Other nucleotide sequences from this sample produce the same CDR3. The chain links TRBV30 to TRBJ2-1; 8 bases agree with TRBD2. Germline V gene data show CDR1 as GTSNPN and CDR2 as SVGIG (reference sequence). There are 13 residues in the CDR3. Losses at the gene ends were 3 bases for V and 5 bases for J; bases not matched to a gene: 3. The CDR3 nucleotides are TGTGCCTGGAGGTGGCGGGAGGACAATGAGCAGTTCTTC. It is translated as CAWRWREDNEQFF.

This clone has a handful of counts. The chain is built from TRBV4-2 and TRBJ2-5; D is perhaps TRBD1 (6 bases). The CDR3 spans 14 residues. Trimming removed 0 bases at V and 5 bases at J, with 10 bases between. Germline values: CDR1 LGHNA, CDR2 YNFKEQ. The CDR3 sequence is CASSQEGALETQYF. In DNA, the CDR3 is TGTGCCAGCAGCCAAGAGGGGGCACTTGAGACCCAGTACTTC.

The rearrangement links TRBV5-4 to TRBJ2-2, with D perhaps TRBD2 (6 bases). Germline V gene data show CDR1 as SGHNT and CDR2 as YYREEE (reference sequence). The V and J ends lost 4 bases and 6 bases respectively, with 16 bases between them. The CDR3 runs to 15 residues. As DNA, the CDR3 is TGTGCCAGCAGCCGTCCGGGACTGGGCCCCGGGGAGCTGTTTTTT. The encoded protein is CASSRPGLGPGELFF.

This chain links TRBV5-6 with TRBJ2-5; D is perhaps TRBD2 (7 bases). V shed 7 bases and J shed 4 bases, with 14 bases lying between them. This CDR3 spans 13 amino acids. Germline V CDR1 and CDR2: SGHDT, YYEEEE. The CDR3 DNA reads as TGTGCCAGCGGGCAGGGGAGGGGAGAGACCCAGTACTTC. Translated: CASGQGRGETQYF.

The rearrangement joins TRBV30 to TRBJ2-7; the match to TRBD1 covers 8 bases. Germline CDR1 GTSNPN, CDR2 SVGIG (reference sequence). The CDR3 has 14 residues. V lost 8 bases and J lost 5; bases outside the gene matches: 14. The CDR3 nucleotides are TGTGCCGGCAGGACGGGACAGGTTAACAACGAGCAGTACTTC. Residues: CAGRTGQVNNEQYF.

This clone was detected ten times or more. V usage is TRBV5-4 and J usage is TRBJ2-7, with D perhaps given as TRBD1 or TRBD2 (5 bases each). V dropped 2 bases and J dropped 0 bases, with 9 bases sitting between them. CDR1 is SGHNT, CDR2 YYREEE, per germline (reference sequence). CDR3 size: 14 residues. The CDR3 protein is CASSLKGSSYEQYF. The DNA for the CDR3 is TGTGCCAGCAGCTTAAAGGGGAGCTCCTACGAGCAGTACTTC.

This clone was seen a few times. Other DNA sequences from this sample encode an identical CDR3 as well. V and J are TRBV29-1 and TRBJ2-7, with TRBD2 identical over 7 bases. Germline V gene data show CDR1 as SQVTM and CDR2 as ANQGSEA. The CDR3 extends over 15 amino acids. The trim removed 5 bases at V and 7 bases at J, leaving 17 bases unmatched. CDR3 DNA: TGCAGCGTTCAGGGACTCGGCGGGAGCAAGGGTGAGCAGTACTTC. This sequence encodes CSVQGLGGSKGEQYF.

This clone was seen more than once but under ten times. The V call is TRBV30, the J call TRBJ2-7, with 11 bases that match TRBD1. There are 15 residues in the CDR3. Germline lookup yields CDR1 GTSNPN and CDR2 SVGIG (reference sequence). Trimming removed 3 bases from V and 5 bases from J; junction bases left unmatched: 9. Here the CDR3 reads CAWSHSGQGVHEQYF. The CDR3 coding sequence is TGTGCCTGGAGCCACTCGGGACAGGGGGTCCACGAGCAGTACTTC.

This clone was seen more than once but under ten times. The CDR3 bases are TGCAGCGCTCAACCAGGGATGGATACGCAGTATTTT. This translates into CSAQPGMDTQYF. The chain recombines TRBV29-1 with TRBJ2-3; the D gene is possibly TRBD1 (5 bases). CDR3 size: 12 residues. The V end lost 7 bases, the J end lost 6 bases, and 14 bases lay between the germline ends. Germline V gene data show CDR1 as SQVTM and CDR2 as ANQGSEA.

As to this clone: At the DNA level, this CDR3 is encoded by other sequences in the same sample as well. The genes are TRBV7-2 and TRBJ2-2; unclear D gene. Trimming removed 0 bases from V and 5 bases from J, with 7 bases in between. This CDR3 region has 14 residues. Germline CDR1 SGHTA, CDR2 FQGNSA. The CDR3 here is CASSLAGRTGELFF. The CDR3 DNA reads as TGTGCCAGCAGCTTAGCCGGCAGGACCGGGGAGCTGTTTTTT.

This clone was counted only a few times. The chain recombines TRBV6-5 with TRBJ2-3; the match to TRBD1 covers 10 bases. CDR3 length: 15 amino acids. The V gene's germline CDR1 is MNHEY and CDR2 SVGAGI. Trimming removed 2 bases from V and 4 bases from J; junction bases left unmatched: 3. This CDR3 is CASSYDRGRADTQYF. DNA for the CDR3: TGTGCCAGCAGTTACGACAGGGGGCGGGCAGATACGCAGTATTTT.